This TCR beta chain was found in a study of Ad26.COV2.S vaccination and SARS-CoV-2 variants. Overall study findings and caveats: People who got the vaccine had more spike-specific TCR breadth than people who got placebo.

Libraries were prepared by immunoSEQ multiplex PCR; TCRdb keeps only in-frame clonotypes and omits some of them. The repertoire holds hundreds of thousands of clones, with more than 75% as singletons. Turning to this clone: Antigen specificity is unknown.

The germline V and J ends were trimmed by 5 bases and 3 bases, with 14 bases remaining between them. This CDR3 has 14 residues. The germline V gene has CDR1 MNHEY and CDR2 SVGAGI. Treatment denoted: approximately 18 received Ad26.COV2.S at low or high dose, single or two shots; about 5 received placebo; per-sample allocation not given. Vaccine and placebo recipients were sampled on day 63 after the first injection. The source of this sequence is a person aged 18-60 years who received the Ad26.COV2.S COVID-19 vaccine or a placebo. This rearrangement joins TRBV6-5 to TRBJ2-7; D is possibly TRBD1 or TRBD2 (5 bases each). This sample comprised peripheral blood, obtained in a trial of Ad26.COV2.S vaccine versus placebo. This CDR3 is CASSPGTAVYEQYF. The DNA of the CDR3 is TGTGCCAGCAGTCCCGGGACGGCCGTCTACGAGCAGTACTTC.